The T cell receptor beta chain described here comes from a study of cytomegalovirus exposure and HLA in healthy donors. Points from the study as a whole: A previous analysis found most TCR beta V segments productive roughly 90% or roughly 30% of the time. Equally common other TCR beta chains were less clonally expanded than HLA-associated ones, a later analysis found. The likely origin of a cluster of highly shared sequence variants was a sequencing artifact.

Vbeta (60) and Jbeta (13) primers were used in the PCR. TCRdb's copy holds only in-frame clones and misses some; the assay was immunoSEQ multiplex PCR. This repertoire shows approximately 100,000 clones, about 85% found once; its top ten account for around 7.4%. CDR1 is LNHDA, CDR2 SQIVND, per germline (reference sequence). V was clipped by 6 bases and J by 1 base, with 13 bases between them. This CDR3 is 15 amino acids long. As regards this clone: Its antigen is unidentified.

The genes are TRBV19 and TRBJ1-3; D may be TRBD1 (6 bases). Sequenced sample: PBMCs. The TCR was taken from a man aged 35 to 55 in good health and CMV-seropositive. CDR3 in DNA: TGTGCCAGTAGCTTCCTTACAGGGTCTGGAAACACCATATATTTT. Amino acids: CASSFLTGSGNTIYF.